The 16 T cell receptor beta chains below come from one sample, sequenced in a study of Ad26.COV2.S vaccination and SARS-CoV-2 variants. Treatment in this sample: some 20 received Ad26.COV2.S at low or high dose, single or two shots; 5 received placebo; per-sample allocation not given. Samples were taken on day 63 after the first vaccine or placebo injection. The protocol was immunoSEQ multiplex PCR, while the TCRdb copy is restricted to in-frame clones and leaves out a portion. This table has 300,000 to 350,000 clones, 85% to 90% appearing once. This material consisted of peripheral blood, taken in a trial of Ad26.COV2.S vaccine versus placebo. Receptor source: a person between 18 and 65 years old who received the Ad26.COV2.S COVID-19 vaccine or a placebo.

The J gene is TRBJ2-1, the V gene TRBV20-1, with D uncertain. The CDR3 is 10 residues long. The germline V gene encodes CDR1 DFQATT and CDR2 SNEGSKA (reference sequence). V shed 1 base and J shed 13 bases, with 8 bases lying between them. The DNA of the CDR3 is TGCAGTGCTAGAGGGTACCGACAGTTCTTC. Protein: CSARGYRQFF.

This rearrangement joins TRBV18 to TRBJ2-1; weak D call: TRBD2 (6 bases). The germline V gene encodes CDR1 KGHSH and CDR2 LQKENI. Trimming took 1 base from V and 6 from J, leaving 16 bases between them. The CDR3 loop spans 16 amino acids. CDR3 DNA: TGTGCCAGCTCACCACGGTCGGGACTGGGAGGCAATGAGCAGTTCTTC. Translating it yields CASSPRSGLGGNEQFF.

The rearrangement joins TRBV4-3 to TRBJ1-2, with D unclear. V was pared by 5 bases and J by 8 bases, with 21 bases between. Germline-derived CDR1 and CDR2 are LGHNA and YSLEER. This CDR3 region has 15 residues. Here the CDR3 DNA reads TGCGCCAGCAGCGCCGCTGGTGTACAGTACGTCGGCTACACCTTC. Translated: CASSAAGVQYVGYTF.

J is TRBJ1-2 and V is TRBV7-9, with unresolved D. The CDR3 sequence is 13 residues long. Deletions cut 3 bases from V and 4 bases from J, with 9 bases between. The germline CDR1 and CDR2 sequences are SEHNR and FQNEAQ (reference sequence). CDR3 bases: TGTGCCAGCAGCTTGCGAGAAGCCTATGGCTACACCTTC. This gives the protein CASSLREAYGYTF.

This chain connects TRBV3-1 (or the pseudogene TRBV3-2) to TRBJ1-1; the D gene is possibly TRBD1 (6 bases). V lost 5 bases and J lost 10, with 17 bases in between. Per germline, CDR1 LGHDT and CDR2 YNNKEL (reference sequence). This CDR3 contains 13 residues. CDR3 loop: CASSSRGPMGAFF. Here the CDR3 DNA reads TGTGCCAGCAGCAGCAGGGGCCCCATGGGAGCTTTCTTT.

This rearrangement joins TRBV12-3 or TRBV12-4 to TRBJ1-2; TRBD1 is a possible D gene (5 bases). The V gene lost 11 bases and the J gene lost 4 bases, with 11 bases spanning the gap. There are 11 residues in the CDR3. CDR3 loop: CASRGTYGYTF. The CDR3 DNA sequence: TGTGCCTCCAGAGGGACCTATGGCTACACCTTC.

The genes are TRBV5-6 and TRBJ2-2, with 7 positions matching TRBD1. The CDR3 has 15 amino acids. V was pared by 4 bases and J by 4 bases, with 7 bases of the junction left unmatched. Germline lookup yields CDR1 SGHDT and CDR2 YYEEEE. For the CDR3, the DNA is TGTGCCAGCAGCCCGGGACAGCTCTTCACCGGGGAGCTGTTTTTT. It codes for CASSPGQLFTGELFF.

This chain uses TRBV4-2 with TRBJ1-1, with 7 positions matching TRBD1. Trimming cost V 3 bases and J 0 bases; bases outside gene matches: 1. The germline CDR1 and CDR2 sequences are LGHNA and YNFKEQ. CDR3 size: 14 residues. The CDR3 loop is CASSQGTVNTEAFF. In DNA, the CDR3 is TGTGCCAGCAGCCAGGGGACAGTGAACACTGAAGCTTTCTTT.

As to this clone: This CDR3 is also generated by other DNA sequences in the sample. The chain couples TRBV5-1 to TRBJ2-1, with D uncertain. The CDR3 length is 14 residues. V shed 0 bases and J shed 5 bases, with 9 bases lying between them. Germline V gene sequence: CDR1 SGHRS, CDR2 YFSETQ. CDR3 DNA sequence: TGCGCCAGCAGCTTGGGTCAGGAAAACAATGAGCAGTTCTTC. It encodes CASSLGQENNEQFF.

V gene TRBV7-3 combines with J gene TRBJ2-3; D remains unclear. The CDR3 contains 12 residues. Germline values: CDR1 SGHTA, CDR2 FQGTGA. V shed 5 bases and J shed 6 bases, with 9 bases lying between them. The CDR3: CASSHGSDTQYF. CDR3 sequence (DNA): TGTGCCAGCAGCCATGGGTCGGATACGCAGTATTTT.

The gene calls are TRBV5-4 and TRBJ2-3; 10 bases are shared with TRBD2. Germline V CDR1 and CDR2: SGHNT, YYREEE (reference sequence). The CDR3 extends over 14 amino acids. V gave up 8 bases and J gave up 3 bases; unmatched junction bases: 6. The CDR3 reads CASEAGGVTDTQYF. The CDR3 DNA sequence: TGTGCCAGTGAAGCGGGAGGGGTGACAGATACGCAGTATTTT.

V gene TRBV18 combines with J gene TRBJ2-2; D is unresolved. V was trimmed by 3 bases and J by 0 bases, leaving 2 bases between them. Germline loops: CDR1 KGHSH, CDR2 LQKENI. The CDR3 runs to 13 residues. The CDR3 sequence is CASSPANTGELFF. CDR3 in DNA: TGTGCCAGCTCACCGGCGAACACCGGGGAGCTGTTTTTT.

The rearrangement links TRBV4-1 to TRBJ1-6; 7 bases are shared with TRBD1. V was clipped by 0 bases and J by 8 bases; unmatched bases: 16. Germline V gene sequence: CDR1 MGHRA, CDR2 YSYEKL. This CDR3 has 19 amino acids. CDR3 sequence reads: CASSQDRGGQRSTYSPLHF. In DNA form, the CDR3 reads TGCGCCAGCAGCCAAGACAGGGGGGGACAGCGTTCAACATATTCACCCCTCCACTTT.

The rearrangement uses TRBV3-1 (or the pseudogene TRBV3-2) and TRBJ2-3; D is possibly TRBD2 (5 bases). Germline assignment: CDR1 LGHDT and CDR2 YNNKEL (reference sequence). V shed 11 bases and J shed 4 bases, with 13 bases lying between them. The CDR3 runs to 12 residues. The CDR3 sequence: CASSGGADTQYF. The CDR3 nucleotides read TGTGCCTCAAGCGGTGGAGCAGATACGCAGTATTTT.

The chain joins TRBV5-4 to TRBJ2-1; D unresolved. Per the germline V gene, CDR1 is SGHNT and CDR2 is YYREEE (reference sequence). The CDR3 extends over 15 amino acids. The V gene lost 6 bases and the J gene lost 8 bases, with 21 bases spanning the gap. CDR3 nucleotides: TGTGCCAGCAACAGATTAGGTTCTGGGGTAGATGAGCAGTTCTTC. Translated, it gives CASNRLGSGVDEQFF.

The chain has TRBV23-1 and TRBJ1-6; TRBD1 agrees at 7 bases. TRBV23-1 is recorded as an ORF, its role being uncertain. The CDR3 runs 18 residues. V trimming: 4 bases; J trimming: 0 bases; junction bases outside the gene matches: 9. CDR3 region: CASSLGGTVSSYNSPLHF. CDR3 DNA sequence: TGCGCCAGCAGTCTAGGGGGGACAGTCTCCTCCTATAATTCACCCCTCCACTTT.